These 30 T cell receptor beta chains were sequenced from one sample in a study of T cells after yellow fever vaccination. TCRdb redid the calling of the 5' RACE reads with MiXCR, one entry per CDR3 protein. The data show 550,000 or so distinct CDR3 sequences, with 19% seen just once and roughly an eighth held by the top ten. The sequences come from PBMCs, collected 15 days after the yellow fever booster vaccination. The receptors come from a man aged 25 to 40 who received the YFV17D yellow fever vaccine.

This clonotype was found a few times. This chain uses TRBV7-6 with TRBJ2-7; 9 bases line up with TRBD1. J was trimmed by 7 bases and V by 0 bases; bases with no gene match: 4. Germline V lookup: CDR1 SGHVS, CDR2 FNYEAQ. The CDR3 has 14 residues. The CDR3 spells CASSLAGQGREQYF. The CDR3 DNA is TGTGCCAGCAGCTTAGCGGGACAGGGTCGAGAGCAGTACTTC. The variable domain in full, with the rest retrieved from reference TRBV7-6 and TRBJ2-7, is GAGVSQSPRYKVTKRGQDVALRCDPISGHVSLYWYRQALGQGPEFLTYFNYEAQQDKSGLPNDRFSAERPEGSISTLTIQRTEQRDSAMYRCASSLAGQGREQYFGPGTRLTVT.

The chain is built from TRBV20-1 and TRBJ2-3, with a possible D match to TRBD2 (6 bases). The CDR3 has 13 residues. Germline lookup yields CDR1 DFQATT and CDR2 SNEGSKA (reference sequence). With 5 bases removed from V and 0 bases from J, the gap between germline ends came to 9 bases. CDR3 nucleotides: TGCAGTGCTTCTAGCGCAAGCACAGATACGCAGTATTTT. Its protein is CSASSASTDTQYF.

This clonotype was counted between two and nine times. This chain uses TRBV15 with TRBJ2-2, with D maybe TRBD1 (6 bases). This CDR3 has 16 amino acids. The V and J ends lost 5 bases and 1 base respectively, with 14 bases between them. CDR1 and CDR2 from the germline V gene are LNHNV and YYDKDF (reference sequence). The CDR3 bases are TGTGCCACCAGCGGAAAACAGGGTATGAACACCGGGGAGCTGTTTTTT. Translated: CATSGKQGMNTGELFF.

The chain couples TRBV4-2 to TRBJ2-7; 7 nucleotides line up with TRBD2. V trimming: 0 bases; J trimming: 1 base; junction bases outside the gene matches: 6. The germline V gene has CDR1 LGHNA and CDR2 YNFKEQ. This CDR3 comprises 16 residues. This CDR3 is CASSQEGASGSYEQYF. DNA for the CDR3: TGTGCCAGCAGCCAAGAGGGCGCTAGCGGATCCTACGAGCAGTACTTC.

This clonotype was recorded a few times. The chain uses TRBV7-9 and TRBJ2-3; D possibly corresponds to TRBD1 (6 bases). The germline V gene encodes CDR1 SEHNR and CDR2 FQNEAQ (reference sequence). Trimming left V 5 bases short and J 0 bases short, with 9 bases between. The length of the CDR3 is 14 residues. The CDR3 region is CASSAGQSTDTQYF. CDR3 nucleotides: TGTGCCAGCAGCGCTGGACAGAGCACAGATACGCAGTATTTT.

This clonotype was seen more than once but under ten times. The V gene is TRBV20-1, the J gene TRBJ2-1; D uncertain. This CDR3 is built from 14 residues. The V end was cut by 6 bases, the J end by 8 bases, with 20 bases between. Germline V gene sequence: CDR1 DFQATT, CDR2 SNEGSKA (reference sequence). The CDR3 sequence: CSALQRRFLHEQFF. As DNA, the CDR3 is TGCAGTGCCCTACAGCGCCGATTCCTCCATGAGCAGTTCTTC.

This clonotype occurred a few times. The chain carries TRBV20-1 and TRBJ2-5; 7 nucleotides line up with TRBD2. V shed 5 bases, J shed 10 bases, and the junction held 4 bases outside the gene matches. CDR1 is DFQATT and CDR2 is SNEGSKA in the germline V gene (reference sequence). The CDR3 extends over 10 amino acids. The chain's CDR3 is CSAVREDQYF. DNA for the CDR3: TGCAGTGCTGTCCGGGAGGACCAGTACTTC.

The chain is built from TRBV6-1 and TRBJ2-7, with a weak D call TRBD2 (6 bases). The germline V gene encodes CDR1 MNHNS and CDR2 SASEGT. V lost 0 bases and J lost 0, with 12 bases in between. There are 16 residues in the CDR3. The DNA for the CDR3 is TGTGCCAGCAGTGAAGCGGTAGCGGTGAACTCCTACGAGCAGTACTTC. Amino acids: CASSEAVAVNSYEQYF.

There are a few counts of this clonotype. This chain connects TRBV6-5 to TRBJ2-7, with D uncertain. This CDR3 region has 12 residues. From germline, CDR1 is MNHEY and CDR2 SVGAGI. V was pared by 2 bases and J by 7 bases, with 9 bases between. CDR3 protein: CASSYPTGEQYF. In DNA form, the CDR3 reads TGTGCCAGCAGTTACCCCACCGGGGAGCAGTACTTC.

V usage is TRBV20-1 and J usage is TRBJ2-3, with 14 bases fitting TRBD2. Trimming removed 3 bases from V and 4 bases from J; junction bases left unmatched: 6. Looked up from germline, CDR1 is DFQATT and CDR2 is SNEGSKA (reference sequence). There are 16 residues in the CDR3. The CDR3 reads CSASRRLAGGPDTQYF. The DNA of the CDR3 is TGCAGTGCTAGCCGTAGACTAGCGGGAGGGCCAGATACGCAGTATTTT.

This clonotype has only a few counts. The CDR3 region has the DNA TGTGCCAGCAGTTACGGGACTAGTGGCGGGAAATTTGGCACCGGGGAGCTGTTTTTT. This codes for CASSYGTSGGKFGTGELFF. J is TRBJ2-2 and V is TRBV6-2 or TRBV6-3; 8 nucleotides line up with TRBD2. Germline-derived CDR1 and CDR2 are MNHEY and SVGEGT. The CDR3 has 19 amino acids. V shed 2 bases, J shed 4 bases, and the junction held 15 bases outside the gene matches.

V and J are TRBV7-2 and TRBJ2-2, with 8 bases that match TRBD1. The CDR3 totals 15 residues. The germline V gene encodes CDR1 SGHTA and CDR2 FQGNSA. Losses at the gene ends were 6 bases for V and 3 bases for J; bases not matched to a gene: 6. This CDR3 reads CASRKDRGDTGELFF. The CDR3 nucleotides are TGTGCCAGCAGGAAAGACAGGGGCGACACCGGGGAGCTGTTTTTT.

The chain is built from TRBV20-1 and TRBJ2-5; 8 bases map to TRBD2. From germline, CDR1 is DFQATT and CDR2 SNEGSKA (reference sequence). The CDR3 consists of 15 residues. J lost 2 bases, V lost 6 bases, and 11 bases had no gene match. The DNA for the CDR3 is TGCAGTGCCAGCAGGGCCAGCGGGAGACAAGAGACCCAGTACTTC. Translating gives CSASRASGRQETQYF.

The sample holds many counts of this clonotype. The V gene is TRBV24-1, the J gene TRBJ2-5; maybe TRBD1 (5 bases). V was trimmed by 2 bases and J by 0 bases, leaving 9 bases between them. Per the germline V gene, CDR1 is KGHDR and CDR2 is SFDVKD. The CDR3 loop spans 15 amino acids. The CDR3 is CATSDWGSYQETQYF. DNA of the CDR3: TGTGCCACCAGTGATTGGGGCAGTTACCAAGAGACCCAGTACTTC.

The chain links TRBV20-1 to TRBJ1-1; the D is unclear. Germline V lookup: CDR1 DFQATT, CDR2 SNEGSKA (reference sequence). This CDR3 is built from 14 residues. The germline V and J ends were trimmed by 5 bases and 1 base, with 14 bases remaining between them. CDR3 in DNA: TGCAGTGCTGTCGACATCTTTGCGAACACTGAAGCTTTCTTT. It is translated as CSAVDIFANTEAFF.

The chain joins TRBV20-1 to TRBJ2-7; TRBD2 matches 9 bases. After removal of 2 bases from V and 5 bases from J, the junction contained 7 bases not matched to a gene. CDR3 length: 14 amino acids. The germline CDR1 and CDR2 sequences are DFQATT and SNEGSKA (reference sequence). CDR3 in amino acids: CSARLIAGANEQYF. The DNA of the CDR3 is TGCAGTGCTAGACTTATAGCGGGAGCGAACGAGCAGTACTTC.

The chain couples TRBV5-1 to TRBJ2-5; D possibly corresponds to TRBD1 (6 bases). The CDR3 has 13 amino acids. V lost 8 bases to trimming and J lost 1 base, with 12 bases between them. CDR1 SGHRS and CDR2 YFSETQ come from the germline V gene. CDR3 sequence reads: CASFGQIQETQYF. CDR3 sequence (DNA): TGCGCCAGTTTTGGACAGATCCAAGAGACCCAGTACTTC. Full variable domain (rest looked up from reference TRBV5-1 and TRBJ2-5): KAGVTQTPRYLIKTRGQQVTLSCSPISGHRSVSWYQQTPGQGLQFLFEYFSETQRNKGNFPGRFSGRQFSNSRSEMNVSTLELGDSALYLCASFGQIQETQYFGPGTRLLVL.

Only a few counts were recorded for this clonotype. The chain couples TRBV19 to TRBJ1-6; a possible D gene is TRBD1 (5 bases). Per germline, CDR1 LNHDA and CDR2 SQIVND (reference sequence). Between the trimmed V and J ends, which lost 5 bases and 7 bases, there was a span of 18 bases. The CDR3 sequence is 16 residues long. CDR3 region: CASSETRVSGNSPLHF. Written as DNA, the CDR3 is TGTGCCAGTAGTGAAACCAGGGTGTCGGGAAATTCACCCCTCCACTTT.

This clonotype has more than one count but fewer than ten. The chain couples TRBV6-1 to TRBJ2-7; tentative D call: TRBD2 (6 bases). The CDR3 is 15 residues long. CDR1 MNHNS and CDR2 SASEGT come from the germline V gene. V was shortened by 6 bases and J by 2 bases, with 17 bases between the two germline ends. The CDR3 DNA follows: TGTGCCAGCAGCCTCAGGAGGGGAGCAACCTACGAGCAGTACTTC. Translating gives CASSLRRGATYEQYF.

This clonotype was observed many times. This rearrangement joins TRBV5-1 to TRBJ2-7; D remains unclear. V was pared by 1 base and J by 2 bases, with 7 bases between. The CDR3 totals 13 residues. Per germline, CDR1 SGHRS and CDR2 YFSETQ. The CDR3 spells CASSLQEPYEQYF. CDR3 DNA: TGCGCCAGCAGCTTGCAGGAGCCCTACGAGCAGTACTTC. Supplemented by reference TRBV5-1 and TRBJ2-7, the full variable domain reads KAGVTQTPRYLIKTRGQQVTLSCSPISGHRSVSWYQQTPGQGLQFLFEYFSETQRNKGNFPGRFSGRQFSNSRSEMNVSTLELGDSALYLCASSLQEPYEQYFGPGTRLTVT.

The chain recombines TRBV6-1 with TRBJ2-3; D ambiguous. Germline assignment: CDR1 MNHNS and CDR2 SASEGT. Deletions cut 6 bases from V and 2 bases from J, with 15 bases between. CDR3 length equals 15 residues. The CDR3 spells CASRPQRSSTDTQYF. The DNA of the CDR3 is TGTGCCAGCAGACCGCAGCGCTCATCCACAGATACGCAGTATTTT.

This clonotype has more than one count but fewer than ten. V usage is TRBV5-6 and J usage is TRBJ2-1; TRBD2 matches at 12 bases. This CDR3 is built from 15 residues. Germline loops: CDR1 SGHDT, CDR2 YYEEEE. The J segment lost 10 bases and the V segment lost 5 bases, leaving 10 bases of the junction unmatched. The CDR3 DNA is TGTGCCAGCAGTAACCCGGGACTAGCGGGTAGCGAGCAGTTCTTC. Translated, it gives CASSNPGLAGSEQFF.

The sample holds a few counts of this clonotype. The V gene is TRBV20-1, the J gene TRBJ2-3; maybe TRBD2 (6 bases). This CDR3 is built from 14 residues. V was pared by 3 bases and J by 4 bases, with 14 bases between. Germline CDR1 reads DFQATT; CDR2 reads SNEGSKA (reference sequence). CDR3 protein: CSASARDGPDTQYF. The CDR3 DNA sequence: TGCAGTGCTAGTGCGCGGGATGGCCCAGATACGCAGTATTTT.

The chain is built from TRBV5-6 and TRBJ1-5; 8 bases are a match to TRBD1. CDR1 is SGHDT and CDR2 is YYEEEE in the germline V gene. The CDR3 has 14 residues. The V gene end was trimmed by 3 bases and the J gene end by 5 bases; junction bases not matched to a gene: 4. In nucleotides, the CDR3 is TGTGCCAGCAGCTATGGGACAGGATATCAGCCCCAGCATTTT. It codes for CASSYGTGYQPQHF.

The rearrangement links TRBV4-3 to TRBJ2-7; D is perhaps TRBD2 (6 bases). The V end was cut by 4 bases, the J end by 4 bases, with 26 bases between. The CDR3 totals 18 residues. Germline lookup yields CDR1 LGHNA and CDR2 YSLEER. CDR3 sequence: CASSREGVGSGGKYEQYF. The DNA of the CDR3 is TGCGCCAGCAGCCGGGAAGGAGTCGGGAGTGGTGGTAAATACGAGCAGTACTTC.

The chain joins TRBV12-3 or TRBV12-4 to TRBJ2-1; 8 positions agree with TRBD2. The CDR3 contains 12 residues. V shed 6 bases and J 9 bases; nucleotides not matched to a gene: 4. The CDR3 DNA sequence: TGTGCCAGCAGGGCTGCGGGGGGTGAGCAGTTCTTC. Its protein product is CASRAAGGEQFF.

The chain is built from TRBV28 and TRBJ2-7, with 8 bases that match TRBD2. Germline CDR1 MDHEN, CDR2 SYDVKM. The CDR3 contains 16 residues. V shed 7 bases, J shed 4 bases, and the junction held 15 bases outside the gene matches. CDR3 sequence: CASNLRGVLGGYEQYF. The CDR3 DNA is TGTGCCAGCAACTTGCGGGGGGTCCTTGGAGGATACGAGCAGTACTTC.

The V and J genes are TRBV25-1 and TRBJ1-5, with unresolved D. The CDR3 has 12 amino acids. In germline, CDR1 is MGHDK, CDR2 SYGVNS. V was trimmed by 6 bases and J by 1 base, leaving 4 bases between them. CDR3 sequence (DNA): TGTGCCAGCAGCGGGAGCAATCAGCCCCAGCATTTT. Translation: CASSGSNQPQHF.

There are a few counts of this clonotype. V gene TRBV29-1 combines with J gene TRBJ2-5, with D possibly being TRBD1 (5 bases). Germline V gene data show CDR1 as SQVTM and CDR2 as ANQGSEA. The CDR3 length is 11 residues. Trimming cost V 5 bases and J 2 bases, with 6 bases left between them. Here the CDR3 DNA reads TGCAGCGTTAAGGGGCAAGAGACCCAGTACTTC. It is translated as CSVKGQETQYF.

The gene calls are TRBV19 and TRBJ2-6; D remains unclear. CDR3 length equals 15 residues. CDR1 is LNHDA, CDR2 SQIVND, per germline (reference sequence). V was pared by 8 bases and J by 2 bases, with 13 bases between. This chain's CDR3 is CASGFRKAGANVLTF. As DNA, the CDR3 is TGTGCCAGTGGATTCCGCAAGGCTGGGGCCAACGTCCTGACTTTC.